The present entry profiles one T cell receptor beta chain with its context. No antigen is known for it. No base qualities exist here, and no much larger clone lies one base off it. The data stem from a study of cytomegalovirus exposure and HLA in healthy donors (dated by TCRdb to about 2017). Background on the whole study: In an earlier analysis of some 550 of the donors, approximately 260 Gb of sequence data and just under 120 million unique TCR beta sequences from about 179 million T cells were reported. An early release covering 500 to 750 HLA-typed donors comprised about 300 gigabases of sequencing data and around 80 million unique TCR sequences. Of the 300 to 500 genotyped donors, approximately 80% were placed in the genetic ancestry cluster associated with self-reported Caucasian donors. The study was designed to test whether signatures of past pathogen exposure could be identified by cataloging public T cell receptors. The study used immunosequencing to profile the T cell repertoires of hundreds of subjects and linked those repertoires to cytomegalovirus serostatus. Along with the approximately 650-subject first cohort, a separate validation cohort of 120 different subjects was used. High-throughput TCR immunosequencing, statistical association of individual TCRs with disease status, and machine learning were combined to predict cytomegalovirus infection status. To study patterns of TCR occurrence, a later analysis re-analyzed previously published TCR beta repertoires from just over 650 donors and added high-resolution HLA genotyping. In the later analysis, no new phenotypic data were used to find candidate immune exposures; instead, reliance was placed on TCR beta sequences and their occurrence across donors. An earlier analysis of approximately 500 of the donors applied high-throughput TCR beta sequencing to assess whether each TCR beta V gene segment acted as functional or pseudogenic. Donor age, sex, ethnicity and CMV serostatus were compiled together with the repertoire data. A later genetic analysis used genome-wide SNP genotypes for about 65% of the roughly 700 donors, treating that subset as a discovery cohort. All discovery cohort repertoires had been generated using a single sequencing platform. HLA typing included class I and class II loci at four-digit resolution. The number of donors typed differed by locus, with about 629-640 for A, B, C, DRB1 and DQB1, roughly 550 for DQA1, 600 to 610 for DPA1, and 450 to 480 for DPB1. Roughly 5 DR-DQ haplotypes were handled as single units for association and clustering because linkage in the cohort was strong. On average, roughly 200,000 unique TCR beta nucleotide sequences were sequenced per donor among fewer than 500 genotyped donors of the cohort, with 15% to 20% of those sequences being non-productive.

The investigation overall reported the following: The classifier was reported to diagnose cytomegalovirus status with high specificity and sensitivity in both the original and validation cohorts. This cohort had only TCR beta chains sequenced, and the lack of alpha or paired-chain data limited which features could be detected. Specific HLA alleles were associated with over 15,000 TCR beta sequences at a false discovery rate of 0.05 in a later analysis. Correlated functional status among segregating V segments might reflect linkage disequilibrium, but an unknown experimental factor could not be ruled out. The sequencing pipeline was judged likely to have produced a cluster of highly shared sequence variants as a technical artifact. The presence/absence analyses assumed that sequencing depth was roughly uniform across donors, and that assumption may not be true. Some IMGT-functional V segments, including TRBV6-2 and TRBV6-3, could not be distinguished by the 87-base-pair reads and were therefore excluded. A total of fewer than 200 TCR beta chains were listed by the study as associated with cytomegalovirus. A further reported finding was that TCR beta sequences accurately predicted the HLA-A and HLA-B alleles for most subjects in the first cohort. CMV serostatus was the only immune exposure information available for the cohort. When HLA alleles, especially DR and DQ, strongly co-occurred, TCR associations were difficult to assign to individual alleles. In a later genetic analysis, a missense DCLRE1C variant was associated with V-gene and J-gene trimming of TCR beta chains, and the association was replicated in an independent cohort. Most TCR sequences were observed very rarely across donors, whereas some public TCRs were present in many individuals. The authors suggested that the approach could potentially be generalized to other disease states and immunological phenotypes. Because counts were too low, roughly 17 rarely observed V segments, including chromosome 9 orphons, were left out of the earlier analysis of 500 to 750 of the donors. According to a later genetic analysis, donors in an Asian-associated ancestry cluster had fewer N-insertions in productive TCRs than the approximately 670-donor mean. A later analysis found that most CMV-associated TCR beta chains appeared HLA-restricted, with HLA associations seemingly driven largely by CMV exposure. Broadly in line with IMGT annotations, most TCR beta V segments showed up in productive rearrangements about 90% or about 30% of the time in an earlier analysis of a few hundred of the donors. A few of the identified cytomegalovirus-associated TCR beta chains were confirmed in vitro to be specific for cytomegalovirus antigens. Because some donors lacked HLA typing at each locus, the association tests relied only on the typed subset. In a later analysis, HLA-associated TCR beta chains were found to be more clonally expanded and to have lower generation probabilities than equally common non-associated chains. In a later analysis, the rate of TCR association differed among HLA loci, with DRB1 alleles having the most associated TCRs and HLA-C alleles having the fewest. A later analysis reported that several top co-occurrence clusters appeared linked to parvovirus B19, influenza, CMV and Epstein-Barr virus.

Library generation was performed with the immunoSEQ multiplex PCR assay. For the multiplex PCR, a mixture combining 60 forward primers for TCR Vbeta segments and 13 reverse primers for TCR Jbeta segments was used. Amplification of the CDR3 region of rearranged TCR beta genes was performed with a multiplex PCR assay on genomic DNA. The amplified TCR beta libraries were sequenced on the Illumina HiSeq System as 87-base-pair reads. In the original analysis: A later analysis counted approximately 76 million unique TCR beta chains across the 666 repertoires, and 9.5 million to 11 million of these chains were shared by at least two donors. Raw reads were error-corrected and collapsed into unique sequences by a nearest-neighbor algorithm in which closely related sequences were merged to remove PCR and sequencing errors. CDR3 sequences were aligned to IMGT reference sequences to assign V, D and J gene segments. For a sequence to be retained, a match of at least six nucleotides to both a V gene segment and a J gene segment was required. Rearrangements were classified as productive when the CDR3 lacked stop codons and remained in frame with V and J, and all other rearrangements were classified as non-productive. Following IMGT convention, CDR3 was defined as the stretch from the second conserved V-encoded cysteine up to the conserved J-encoded phenylalanine. The earlier analysis of some 540 of the donors excluded any sequence lacking an unambiguous match to a single V gene segment. In an earlier analysis of 450 to 750 of the donors, a V segment was called functional when productive rearrangements were above 56.7%, and segregating when the standard deviation between donors exceeded 5%. A statistical classification framework was developed to diagnose cytomegalovirus status using the catalog of TCR beta chain sequences. In a later analysis, V and J genes were assigned by comparing TCR nucleotide sequences against IMGT/GENE-DB human TR gene sequences. In a later analysis, CDR3 sequences and most-parsimonious VDJ recombination scenarios were assigned using the TCRdist pipeline. In a later analysis, every TCR beta chain was defined by the combination of its CDR3 amino acid sequence and its V-gene family, and reads without a unique V-gene family were dropped. As a way to deal with suspected cross-contamination and a sequencing artifact, a later analysis dropped roughly 620 nucleotide sequences that were highly shared and had low generation probability. A later analysis calculated a clonal expansion index for each public chain from normalized within-repertoire ranks of inferred template counts. Generation probabilities in a later analysis came from a VDJ recombination model fitted to out-of-frame rearrangements, and those results were checked against IGoR. In a later analysis, TCR-TCR, TCR-HLA and TCR-CMV co-occurrence was scored with hypergeometric tests, and a repertoire-size bias correction was applied to TCR pairs. In a later analysis, false discovery rates were estimated by permuting HLA or CMV assignments 20 times. In a later analysis, co-occurring TCRs were grouped with DBSCAN, and TCRdist sequence similarity was added when clustering was performed within HLA-allele-positive subsets. Repertoires with fewer than 30,000 or more than 120,000 public chains, plus five repertoires with anomalous nucleotide sharing, were excluded from co-occurrence clustering. Here the immuneACCESS table is served through TCRdb, limited to in-frame sequences with V and J called. Missing clones are a known gap in these copies; in checked studies unresolved V genes cover under half, and the rest lacks a known reason. The V and J calls and clone size are taken from that table; D and trimming were inferred from the DNA. The sample includes 100,000 or so clones, with 65% to 80% observed a single time. 9.5% to 12% of the sample rests with the top ten.

The cohort consisted of 600 to 700 healthy bone marrow donors. All cohort members were sampled while nominally healthy, although unrecorded immune exposures were likely present. The donor was CMV seropositive and was included in the group of 250 to 350 seropositive cohort members. Every donor gave a peripheral blood sample, and the peripheral blood mononuclear cells from that sample were used for TCR beta sequencing. The Qiagen DNeasy Blood Extraction Kit was used to extract genomic DNA from the blood cell samples. Trimming at the junction amounts to 5 bases on V and 4 bases on J, and the germline ends lie 11 bases apart. The CDR3 holds 13 amino acids from the cysteine to the phenylalanine. Just the 39-base CDR3 DNA is kept, in frame starting at base 1. CDR1 is given as SGHTA and CDR2 as FQGNSA, both from the germline V gene.

The V and J segments used are TRBV7-2 and TRBJ1-1; perhaps TRBD1 is the D gene, with 5 bases matching. Sequenced sample: PBMCs. This TCR derives from a man aged 40-50 years in good health and CMV-seropositive. The CDR3 is CASSPRQLTEAFF. The DNA is as follows: TGTGCCAGCAGCCCTAGACAGCTCACTGAAGCTTTCTTT. Full variable domain (CDR3 extended with the reference TRBV7-2 and TRBJ1-1 proteins): GAGVSQSPSNKVTEKGKDVELRCDPISGHTALYWYRQSLGQGLEFLIYFQGNSAPDKSGLPSDRFSAERTGGSVSTLTIQRTQQEDSAVYLCASSPRQLTEAFFGQGTRLTVV.